This T cell receptor (beta chain) is from a study of blood T cell repertoires in COVID-19. As for the study in general: Italy, Spain and the United States were the sources of the convalescent and acute COVID-19 samples. The analysed material was cDNA or gDNA that came from T cells, B-cell-depleted T cells, or PBMCs.

This CDR3 is built from 17 residues. Germline CDR1 and CDR2: SGHNT and YENEEA. With 3 bases clipped from V and 3 bases from J, the junction kept 12 bases outside the gene matches. Original handling: Nucleated cell counts were estimated from reference gene primer amplification. Profiling relied on immunoSEQ multiplex PCR, and the TCRdb table lists in-frame clones only, not all of them. V, J and clone size reflect that table, while D and trimming were determined from the DNA. This sample yields about 73,000 clones, of which roughly four fifths are seen a single time; about 3.8% belongs to the top ten. Material for sequencing was peripheral blood. The J gene is TRBJ1-2, the V gene TRBV11-3; 8 bases are shared with TRBD1. The TCR comes from a woman aged 60-70 years with acute or convalescent COVID-19. The CDR3 protein is CASSFRQGSIGYYGYTF. The CDR3 DNA sequence: TGTGCCAGCAGCTTTAGACAGGGGTCTATAGGTTACTATGGCTACACCTTC.